The clone carrying this TCR beta chain was picked up many times. Its antigen is currently unknown. This sample is part of a study of T-cell reconstitution after alpha-beta-depleted transplantation in children. General study results and limits: At the one-year point after transplant, T-cell counts and TCRbeta diversity were found to come mostly from T cells that had been newly produced.

The ends lost 1 base at V and 8 bases at J; junction bases unmatched: 4. Germline CDR1 is MNHNS and CDR2 is SASEGT. The CDR3 sequence is 13 residues long. Unique molecular identifiers were used in preparing the TCRbeta library. TCRdb independently ran MiXCR on the PCR reads; one entry per CDR3 protein. The top ten hold about 6.4% of the sample, which has 240,000 or so distinct CDR3 sequences, 6.5% to 9% seen once. This TCR came from a male patient between 10 and 17 years old who had a stem cell transplant for acute lymphoblastic leukemia, so the T cells may come from the graft donor. The sequencing here drew on PBMCs, mostly from graft donor cells, taken 180 days after TCRalphabeta/CD19-depleted stem cell transplant. The genes are TRBV6-1 and TRBJ1-1; TRBD1 matches 7 bases. This CDR3 is CASSEVTGLEAFF. The DNA of the CDR3 is TGTGCCAGCAGTGAAGTGACAGGGCTAGAAGCTTTCTTT.